What follows are 30 T cell receptor beta chains derived from one specimen sequenced in a study of vaccination effects on CD4 cells after COVID-19. Assay used: immunoSEQ multiplex PCR; TCRdb lists only in-frame clones, some missing. The sample lists approximately 58,000 clones, about 83% occurring once. Antigens of these TCRs are unknown. When ten to eleven days of culture had elapsed, CD4+ T cells were isolated. Sequencing was performed on CD4+ T cells from PBMCs cultured without peptide, taken before COVID-19 vaccination. These receptors were taken from a human donor who received a COVID-19 vaccine.

CDR3 in DNA: TGTGCCAGCAGTTCAACCGGGACGACGGTGACCCAGTACTTC. Translating gives CASSSTGTTVTQYF. This chain connects TRBV7-9 to TRBJ2-5; D possibly matches TRBD1 or TRBD2 (5 bases each). Germline assignment: CDR1 SEHNR and CDR2 FQNEAQ (reference sequence). V dropped 6 bases and J dropped 7 bases, with 18 bases sitting between them. The CDR3 totals 14 residues.

The chain recombines TRBV18 with TRBJ1-2, with D possibly matching TRBD1 (6 bases). V lost 6 bases and J 2 bases, leaving 13 bases between the germline ends. CDR3 length: 14 residues. CDR1 is KGHSH, CDR2 LQKENI, per germline. CDR3 sequence: CASSSKTGNYGYTF. The CDR3 bases are TGTGCCAGCTCGTCTAAGACAGGAAACTATGGCTACACCTTC.

V gene TRBV2 combines with J gene TRBJ2-1; 8 bases line up with TRBD2. The CDR3 consists of 16 residues. V shed 6 bases, J shed 6 bases, and the junction held 13 bases outside the gene matches. Germline CDR1 reads SNHLY; CDR2 reads FYNNEI. The CDR3 sequence is CASRAFGGAQSNEQFF. CDR3 nucleotide sequence: TGTGCCAGCAGGGCCTTCGGGGGGGCACAGAGCAATGAGCAGTTCTTC.

The CDR3 bases are TGCAGTGCTAGTAGACAGGCATACAATCAGCCCCAGCATTTT. Translating it yields CSASRQAYNQPQHF. The V call is TRBV20-1, the J call TRBJ1-5; D might be TRBD1 (6 bases). The V gene's germline CDR1 is DFQATT and CDR2 SNEGSKA (reference sequence). The CDR3 extends over 14 amino acids. Trimming removed 3 bases at V and 3 bases at J, with 12 bases between.

V usage is TRBV6-5 and J usage is TRBJ1-1; D possibly corresponds to TRBD1 (5 bases). V gave up 5 bases and J gave up 2 bases, with 9 bases separating them. The CDR3 runs 13 residues. Per the germline V gene, CDR1 is MNHEY and CDR2 is SVGAGI. CDR3 DNA sequence: TGTGCCAGCAGTCGACAGCAAAACACTGAAGCTTTCTTT. Protein product: CASSRQQNTEAFF.

The V call is TRBV5-6, the J call TRBJ2-5; TRBD2 is a possible D gene (7 bases). The V and J ends lost 4 bases and 0 bases respectively, with 22 bases between them. The CDR3 has 18 residues. Looked up from germline, CDR1 is SGHDT and CDR2 is YYEEEE. The CDR3 nucleotides read TGTGCCAGCAGCCGCTTGGGAGGGGCAGGGGCGTACCAAGAGACCCAGTACTTC. Residues: CASSRLGGAGAYQETQYF.

This clone was counted between two and nine times. The J gene is TRBJ1-2, the V gene TRBV2; a possible D gene is TRBD1 (6 bases). CDR1 and CDR2 from the germline V gene are SNHLY and FYNNEI. V lost 0 bases and J lost 2, with 13 bases in between. The CDR3 loop spans 16 amino acids. The CDR3 spells CASSEALRGGNYGYTF. In DNA, the CDR3 is TGTGCCAGCAGTGAAGCGCTTCGGGGGGGCAACTATGGCTACACCTTC.

The CDR3 loop reads CATSVAQASTDTQYF. CDR3 sequence (DNA): TGTGCCACCAGTGTGGCGCAAGCTAGCACAGATACGCAGTATTTT. The chain employs TRBV24-1 and TRBJ2-3, with D uncertain. This CDR3 comprises 15 residues. Germline loops: CDR1 KGHDR, CDR2 SFDVKD. Trimming took 5 bases from V and 0 from J, leaving 11 bases between them.

The chain combines TRBV1 with TRBJ1-6; the table's D call, TRBD1, was not checked against the DNA. TRBV1 is a pseudogene locus. The length of the CDR3 is 13 residues. As DNA, the CDR3 is TGCACCAGCAGCCCCCAGGCCCTTTCACCCCTCCACTTT. Translating it yields CTSSPQALSPLHF.

The rearrangement joins TRBV7-2 to TRBJ2-3; D is uncertain. CDR3 length: 14 amino acids. V shed 2 bases and J shed 2 bases, with 8 bases lying between them. CDR1 and CDR2 from the germline V gene are SGHTA and FQGNSA. CDR3 residues: CASSLRSITDTQYF. For the CDR3, the DNA is TGTGCCAGCAGCTTAAGGTCAATCACAGATACGCAGTATTTT.

The CDR3 spells CSALNHEQYV. CDR3 in DNA: TGCAGTGCCTTGAACCACGAGCAGTACGTC. The chain carries TRBV20-1 and TRBJ2-7; unclear D gene. Germline V lookup: CDR1 DFQATT, CDR2 SNEGSKA (reference sequence). Between the trimmed V and J ends, which lost 6 bases and 5 bases, there was a span of 8 bases. CDR3 length: 10 residues.

This chain's CDR3 is CASSPRLAGYTNTGELFF. The DNA for the CDR3 is TGTGCCAGCAGCCCCCGACTAGCGGGCTACACGAACACCGGGGAGCTGTTTTTT. The chain uses TRBV7-3 and TRBJ2-2, with TRBD2 identical over 10 bases. The CDR3 contains 18 residues. Germline trimming cut 5 bases from V and 0 bases from J; bases unmatched to any gene: 9. Germline CDR1 reads SGHTA; CDR2 reads FQGTGA.

J is TRBJ1-1 and V is TRBV4-1; D unclear. The CDR3 loop spans 15 amino acids. Germline-derived CDR1 and CDR2 are MGHRA and YSYEKL. V was trimmed by 9 bases and J by 0 bases, leaving 17 bases between them. The CDR3: CASSDHQRLNTEAFF. CDR3 DNA sequence: TGCGCCAGTTCCGACCATCAACGGCTGAACACTGAAGCTTTCTTT.

This chain uses TRBV30 with TRBJ2-1; D is possibly TRBD2 (7 bases). V was clipped by 0 bases and J by 6 bases, with 18 bases between them. Germline CDR1 reads GTSNPN; CDR2 reads SVGIG (reference sequence). This CDR3 is 16 amino acids long. The CDR3 loop is CAWSVLGGRPTNEQFF. DNA of the CDR3: TGTGCCTGGAGTGTACTCGGGGGGCGACCCACCAATGAGCAGTTCTTC.

Remarks on this clone: The junction departs from the called germline gene at one end, perhaps through a read error. The rearrangement uses TRBV24-1 and TRBJ2-2; D gene unclear. Germline CDR1 KGHDR, CDR2 SFDVKD. The CDR3 runs 18 residues. The CDR3 DNA reads as TGTGCCACCAGTGGTTTGTTAGGTGAGACACTGAACACCGGGGAGCTGTTTTTT. Amino acids: CATSGLLGETLNTGELFF.

The chain couples TRBV6-1 to TRBJ1-3; no reliable D call. There are 17 residues in the CDR3. The V end lost 2 bases, the J end lost 0 bases, and 14 bases lay between the germline ends. CDR1 is MNHNS and CDR2 is SASEGT in the germline V gene. CDR3 region: CASSENDPVISGNTIYF. DNA of the CDR3: TGTGCCAGCAGTGAAAACGATCCCGTTATCTCTGGAAACACCATATATTTT.

The chain employs TRBV12-3 or TRBV12-4 and TRBJ1-2; maybe TRBD1 (6 bases). This CDR3 region has 13 residues. V lost 7 bases, J lost 7 bases, and 16 bases lay in between. CDR3 nucleotide sequence: TGTGCCAGCACTAAAAGAACAGGGTTTGGCTACACCTTC. Encoded protein: CASTKRTGFGYTF.

This sequence joins TRBV3-1 (or the pseudogene TRBV3-2) and TRBJ1-1; D gene uncertain. CDR1 and CDR2 from the germline V gene are LGHDT and YNNKEL (reference sequence). V was pared by 4 bases and J by 6 bases, with 24 bases between. This CDR3 spans 17 amino acids. The CDR3 bases are TGTGCCAGCAGCCCGATCTTCTCAGATACCTCCAGGCCTGAAGCTTTCTTT. As protein: CASSPIFSDTSRPEAFF.

The chain carries TRBV5-4 and TRBJ1-1; D remains ambiguous. The CDR3 is made up of 14 amino acids. Germline lookup yields CDR1 SGHNT and CDR2 YYREEE (reference sequence). Trimming shortened V by 4 bases and J by 7 bases, and 17 bases separated the two germline ends. CDR3 bases: TGTGCCAGCAGCCCCTATGACGCGACAATTGAAGCTTTCTTT. Translated, it gives CASSPYDATIEAFF.

The V and J genes are TRBV24-1 and TRBJ1-3; D possibly corresponds to TRBD1 (5 bases). The CDR3 has 16 residues. Trimming removed 4 bases at V and 4 bases at J, with 16 bases between. Germline CDR1 and CDR2: KGHDR and SFDVKD. The CDR3 is CATSDSRGRSGNTIYF. The CDR3, as DNA: TGTGCCACCAGTGACTCAAGGGGTCGCTCAGGAAACACCATATATTTT.

V is TRBV28 and J is TRBJ1-2; D is unresolved. The germline V and J ends were trimmed by 5 bases and 3 bases, with 7 bases remaining between them. The CDR3 extends over 12 amino acids. Germline V gene lookup returns CDR1 MDHEN and CDR2 SYDVKM. In DNA, the CDR3 is TGTGCCAGCAGTCCCGGGTACTATGGCTACACCTTC. Its protein is CASSPGYYGYTF.

This clone has only a few counts. V gene TRBV14 combines with J gene TRBJ2-1, with D possibly TRBD2 on 6 matching bases. Germline assignment: CDR1 SGHDN and CDR2 FVKESK. V lost 1 base and J lost 1, with 14 bases in between. The CDR3 consists of 17 residues. CDR3 in DNA: TGTGCCAGCAGCCAAGGGGGCGGGGTATGGTCCTACAATGAGCAGTTCTTC. This codes for CASSQGGGVWSYNEQFF.

The chain carries TRBV5-8 and TRBJ2-7; a possible D gene is TRBD1 (6 bases). Between the trimmed V and J ends, which lost 3 bases and 6 bases, there was a span of 13 bases. This CDR3 spans 13 amino acids. CDR1 and CDR2 from the germline V gene are SGHTS and YDEGEE. The CDR3 loop reads CASSWDIRGEQYV. Here the CDR3 DNA reads TGTGCCAGCAGCTGGGACATTAGGGGCGAGCAGTACGTC.

This chain connects TRBV5-8 to TRBJ2-4; D is possibly TRBD1 (6 bases). The CDR3 is 13 residues long. The V gene lost 4 bases and the J gene lost 10 bases, with 15 bases spanning the gap. Germline V gives CDR1 SGHTS, CDR2 YDEGEE. The CDR3, as DNA: TGTGCCAGCAGCGAGAGGACAGCCTTAATTCAGTACTTC. It yields the protein CASSERTALIQYF.

The V and J genes are TRBV2 and TRBJ2-7, with 12 bases fitting TRBD2. This CDR3 is 14 amino acids long. Per germline, CDR1 SNHLY and CDR2 FYNNEI. Losses at the gene ends were 5 bases for V and 8 bases for J; bases not matched to a gene: 7. CDR3 coding DNA: TGTGCCAGCAGTTCGAGGACTAGCGGGGAGAAGCAGTACGTC. Translated: CASSSRTSGEKQYV.

J is TRBJ1-1 and V is TRBV7-9; D is ambiguous. Germline-derived CDR1 and CDR2 are SEHNR and FQNEAQ (reference sequence). CDR3 size: 12 residues. V was cut by 3 bases and J by 3 bases, with 5 bases left in between. The CDR3 DNA follows: TGTGCCAGCAGCTTGGAGGACACTGAAGCTTTCTTT. Its translation is CASSLEDTEAFF.

This sequence joins TRBV10-3 and TRBJ2-2, with D perhaps being TRBD1 or TRBD2 (6 bases each). V gave up 3 bases and J gave up 7 bases, with 12 bases separating them. The CDR3 extends over 14 amino acids. Germline values: CDR1 ENHRY, CDR2 SYGVKD. As DNA, the CDR3 is TGTGCCATCAGTGAACAGGGAGGCATCGGGGAGCTGTTTTTT. Its translation is CAISEQGGIGELFF.

V gene TRBV9 combines with J gene TRBJ2-5; D possibly corresponds to TRBD1 (5 bases). The ends were cut back, 3 bases at V and 3 bases at J, with 9 bases in the middle. Germline values: CDR1 SGDLS, CDR2 YYNGEE. CDR3 length: 13 amino acids. The CDR3 reads CASSGRVEETQYF. The CDR3 nucleotides are TGTGCCAGCAGCGGCAGGGTGGAAGAGACCCAGTACTTC.

The chain links TRBV6-2 or TRBV6-3 to TRBJ1-4; TRBD1 aligns across 7 bases. The germline CDR1 and CDR2 sequences are MNHEY and SVGEGT. The CDR3 runs 14 residues. The V segment lost 6 bases and the J segment 7 bases; nucleotides outside the gene matches: 8. The CDR3 DNA sequence: TGTGCCAGCAGGTACAGGGGAGGGGCTGAAAAACTGTTTTTT. This codes for CASRYRGGAEKLFF.

The rearrangement uses TRBV5-8 and TRBJ2-5; D uncertain. The CDR3 has 15 residues. Trimming cost V 5 bases and J 1 base, with 15 bases left between them. Germline V lookup: CDR1 SGHTS, CDR2 YDEGEE. The CDR3 sequence is CASRLLFGSQETQYF. CDR3 nucleotide sequence: TGTGCCAGCAGGTTACTTTTCGGATCCCAAGAGACCCAGTACTTC.